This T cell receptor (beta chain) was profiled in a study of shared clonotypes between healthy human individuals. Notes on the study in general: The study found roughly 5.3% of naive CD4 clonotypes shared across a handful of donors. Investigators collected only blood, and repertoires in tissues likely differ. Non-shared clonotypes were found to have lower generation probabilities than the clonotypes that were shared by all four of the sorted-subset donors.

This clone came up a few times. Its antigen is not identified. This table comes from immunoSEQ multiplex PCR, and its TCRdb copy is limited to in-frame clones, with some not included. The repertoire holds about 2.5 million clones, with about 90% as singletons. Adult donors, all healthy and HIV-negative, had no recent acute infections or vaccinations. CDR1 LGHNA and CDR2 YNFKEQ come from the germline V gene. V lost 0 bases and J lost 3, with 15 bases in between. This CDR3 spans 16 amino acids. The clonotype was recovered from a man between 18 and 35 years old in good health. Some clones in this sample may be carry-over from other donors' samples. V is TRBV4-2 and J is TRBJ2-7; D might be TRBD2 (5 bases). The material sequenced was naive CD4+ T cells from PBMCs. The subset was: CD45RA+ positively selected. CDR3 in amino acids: CASSQDRASPHYEQYF. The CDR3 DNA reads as TGTGCCAGCAGCCAAGATAGAGCTAGCCCCCACTACGAGCAGTACTTC.